This T cell receptor beta chain comes out of a study of blood T cell repertoires in COVID-19. For the study at large: Spain, Italy and the United States supplied samples that represented acute and convalescent COVID-19. Sources were T cells, B-cell-depleted T cells, or PBMCs; the material itself was cDNA or gDNA.

This CDR3 is built from 15 residues. Germline CDR1 is SGHRS and CDR2 is YFSETQ. With V trimmed by 0 bases and J by 7 bases, 2 bases remained unmatched. Original processing notes: Researchers report that nucleated cell counts were estimated from reference gene primer amplification. Clones were read by immunoSEQ multiplex PCR, and TCRdb kept only the in-frame ones, dropping some. The V and J calls and clone size are taken from that table; D and trimming were inferred from the DNA. The sample consists of roughly 70,000 clones, approximately 90% of them appearing once. Input material: peripheral blood. The V and J genes are TRBV5-1 and TRBJ1-6; 9 nucleotides agree with TRBD1. The receptor was isolated from an elderly woman with acute or convalescent COVID-19. CDR3 DNA sequence: TGCGCCAGCAGCTTGGGGGACAGGGAGAATTCACCCCTCCACTTT. Protein: CASSLGDRENSPLHF.